Given below is one TCR beta chain in context. Antigen unknown. This sample is drawn from a study of cytomegalovirus exposure and HLA in healthy donors. The study's findings and limits: Later analysis associated a missense DCLRE1C variant with TCR beta V- and J-gene trimming. By HLA locus, TCR association rates varied in a later analysis, with DRB1 showing the most and HLA-C the fewest. CMV serostatus was the sole immune exposure data available.

V was pared by 1 base and J by 5 bases, with 12 bases between. Germline loops: CDR1 MGHDK, CDR2 SYGVNS. This CDR3 comprises 16 residues. A multiplex PCR was run with 60 Vbeta primers and 13 Jbeta primers. The table came from immunoSEQ multiplex PCR; TCRdb's copy has only in-frame clones and leaves some out. The table records more than 140,000 clones, 77% of them present only once. Material for sequencing was PBMCs. The V gene is TRBV25-1, the J gene TRBJ1-6; D is perhaps TRBD1 (5 bases). This receptor was identified in a female donor in good health and CMV-seronegative. CDR3 loop: CASSEWRGGDNSPLHF. The DNA of the CDR3 is TGTGCCAGCAGTGAATGGAGGGGAGGGGATAATTCACCCCTCCACTTT.